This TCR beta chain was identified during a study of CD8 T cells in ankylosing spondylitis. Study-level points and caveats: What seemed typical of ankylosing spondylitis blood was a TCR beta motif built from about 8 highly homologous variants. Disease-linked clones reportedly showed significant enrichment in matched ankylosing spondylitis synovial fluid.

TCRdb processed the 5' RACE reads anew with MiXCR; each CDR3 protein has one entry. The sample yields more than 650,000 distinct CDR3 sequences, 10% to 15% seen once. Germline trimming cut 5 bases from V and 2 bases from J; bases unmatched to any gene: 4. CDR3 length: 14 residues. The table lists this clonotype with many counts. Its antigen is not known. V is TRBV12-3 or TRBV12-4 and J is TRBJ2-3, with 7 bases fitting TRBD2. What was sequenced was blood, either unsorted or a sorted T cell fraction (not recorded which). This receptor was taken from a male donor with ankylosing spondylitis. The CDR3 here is CASSALADTDTQYF. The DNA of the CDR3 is TGTGCCAGCAGTGCCCTAGCGGACACAGATACGCAGTATTTT.